The clone carrying this T cell receptor (beta chain) appeared once. Given a much more abundant clone one base away, this may be a read error. This CDR3 has 14 residues. The V gene lost 6 bases and the J gene lost 5 bases, with 11 bases spanning the gap. The sample originates from a study of identical twins. TCRdb re-derived calls from the 5' RACE reads in MiXCR, one entry per CDR3 protein. The table lists hundreds of thousands of distinct CDR3 sequences, less than 8% of them singletons. This sample was also put to use in a study of yellow fever vaccine responses in identical twins.

The receptor was isolated from a woman between 18 and 29 years old in good health. The sequencing sample was made of memory (CD45RO+) T cells sorted from blood. The rearrangement joins TRBV12-3 or TRBV12-4 to TRBJ1-6; D is uncertain. The CDR3 DNA sequence: TGTGCCAGCAGCTTGACGGGAGATAATTCACCCCTCCACTTT. This encodes CASSLTGDNSPLHF.